This note documents a single TCR beta chain sequence. Its antigen is unidentified. TCRdb fed the 5' RACE reads into MiXCR, producing one record per CDR3 protein. The profile covers about 350,000 distinct CDR3 sequences, with 12% to 15% appearing a single time and about 20% taken by the ten largest. The data stem from a study of T-cell memory formation after mild COVID-19. Whole-study results and caveats: Among contracting clones, CD4+ were mainly CM/EM and CD8+ enriched in EMRA.

CDR3 length: 17 amino acids. The sample consisted of PBMCs or a T cell subset sorted from them (not recorded which). The TCR was taken from a man aged 18 to 30 who had mild COVID-19 (a few samples of this study predate the infection). Cell type and time point are not known. This chain connects TRBV21-1 to TRBJ1-2; TRBD1 is the table's D call and was not checked against the DNA. TRBV21-1 is a pseudogene segment. As DNA, the CDR3 is TGTGCCAGCAGCAAATACCAGGGCGCCCCTTTCAACTATGGCTACACCTTC. Protein: CASSKYQGAPFNYGYTF.